This TCR beta chain was found in a study of blood T cells in healthy people across ages. General study findings and limits: Older age coincided with a roughly linear decline in TCR beta diversity per million T cells. Donors of long life had a larger count of naive CD4+ cells and greater diversity than aged donors.

Next came a second PCR, run for about 6 to 12 cycles, which used a sample-barcoded 5' primer along with a J-beta primer mix. Through a template-switch adaptor with 12 random nucleotides, each cDNA molecule received a tag. From the 5' RACE reads, TCRdb called clonotypes with MiXCR, one entry per CDR3 protein. The sample has 1.5 million to 2 million distinct CDR3 sequences, about two fifths seen once; the top ten hold 23%. About this clonotype: What it recognizes is unknown. The junction departs from the called germline gene at one end, perhaps through a read error.

This sequence was found in a human donor in good health. The sequencing sample was made of blood.

Written as DNA, the CDR3 is TGTGCCACCAAGGGGCTCTACGAGGAAAAACGGTTTTTT. It yields the protein CATKGLYEEKRFF. This chain joins TRBV24-1 and TRBJ1-4, with D possibly being TRBD1 (5 bases). The germline gives CDR1 KGHDR, CDR2 SFDVKD. The CDR3 contains 13 residues.